This entry features one T cell receptor beta chain sequence. Here immunoSEQ multiplex PCR was the method, and the copy in TCRdb shows in-frame clones only, minus some. The sample lists fewer than 350,000 clones, around nine tenths occurring once. The sample originates from a study of blood T cell repertoires in COVID-19. The CDR3 covers 16 residues. Germline CDR1 LGHDT, CDR2 YNNKEL (reference sequence). J lost 0 bases, V lost 4 bases, and 3 bases had no gene match. Within 2 weeks before study entry, exposed participants met a COVID-19 case. This sequence was found in a woman aged 30 to 39 who had been exposed to COVID-19. The specimen was PBMCs or T cells enriched from blood (not recorded which). V is TRBV3-1 (or the pseudogene TRBV3-2) and J is TRBJ2-1, with 10 bases matching TRBD2. The CDR3 nucleotides are TGTGCCAGCAGCCGACCTAGCGGGAGCTCCTACAATGAGCAGTTCTTC. Translating it yields CASSRPSGSSYNEQFF.